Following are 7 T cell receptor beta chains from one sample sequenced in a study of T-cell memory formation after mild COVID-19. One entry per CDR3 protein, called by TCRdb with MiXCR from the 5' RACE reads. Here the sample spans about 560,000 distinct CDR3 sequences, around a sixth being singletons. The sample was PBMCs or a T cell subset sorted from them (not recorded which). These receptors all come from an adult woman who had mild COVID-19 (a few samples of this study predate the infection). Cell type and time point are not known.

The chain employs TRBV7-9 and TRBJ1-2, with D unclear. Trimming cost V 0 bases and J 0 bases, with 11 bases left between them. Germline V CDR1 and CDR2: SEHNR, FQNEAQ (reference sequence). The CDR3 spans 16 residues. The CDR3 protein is CASSLATGRTNYGYTF. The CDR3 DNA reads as TGTGCCAGCAGCTTAGCCACGGGTCGGACTAACTATGGCTACACCTTC.

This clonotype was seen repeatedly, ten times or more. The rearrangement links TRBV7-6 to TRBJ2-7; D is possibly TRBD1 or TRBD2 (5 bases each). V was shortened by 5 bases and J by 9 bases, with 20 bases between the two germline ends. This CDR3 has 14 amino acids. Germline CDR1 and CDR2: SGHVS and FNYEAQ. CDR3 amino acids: CASSPGDGSNGQYF. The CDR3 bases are TGTGCCAGCAGCCCCGGGGACGGCTCCAATGGGCAGTACTTC.

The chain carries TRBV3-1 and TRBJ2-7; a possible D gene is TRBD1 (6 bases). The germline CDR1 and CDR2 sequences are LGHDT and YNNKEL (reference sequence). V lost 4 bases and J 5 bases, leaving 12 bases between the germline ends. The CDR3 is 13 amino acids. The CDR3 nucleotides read TGTGCCAGCAGCCCCAGACAGGACCACGAGCAGTACTTC. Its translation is CASSPRQDHEQYF.

The CDR3 DNA reads TGTGCCAGCAGCCAGCAGCCGGGGTCCTACGAGCAGTACTTC. This sequence encodes CASSQQPGSYEQYF. The chain joins TRBV7-2 to TRBJ2-7, with a weak D call TRBD2 (5 bases). The V and J ends lost 5 bases and 1 base respectively, with 12 bases between them. CDR3 size: 14 residues. Germline V gene data show CDR1 as SGHTA and CDR2 as FQGNSA.

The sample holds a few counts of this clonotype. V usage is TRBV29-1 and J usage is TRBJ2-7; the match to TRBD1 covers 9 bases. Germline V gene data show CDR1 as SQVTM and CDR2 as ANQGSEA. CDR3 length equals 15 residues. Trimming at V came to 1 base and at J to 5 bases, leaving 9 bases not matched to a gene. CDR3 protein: CSVEALGDRDNEQYF. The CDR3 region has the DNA TGCAGCGTTGAAGCCCTCGGGGACAGGGACAACGAGCAGTACTTC.

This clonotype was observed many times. Here the CDR3 reads CASSPGVNTEAFF. The CDR3 DNA is TGTGCCAGCAGCCCCGGAGTGAACACTGAAGCTTTCTTT. The chain carries TRBV18 and TRBJ1-1; D is uncertain. Germline CDR1 is KGHSH and CDR2 is LQKENI. The CDR3 covers 13 residues. The V and J ends lost 8 bases and 0 bases respectively, with 10 bases between them.

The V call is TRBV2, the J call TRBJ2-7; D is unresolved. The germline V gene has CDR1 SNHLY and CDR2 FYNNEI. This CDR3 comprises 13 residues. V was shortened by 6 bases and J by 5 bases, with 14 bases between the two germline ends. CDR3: CASSESQAHEQYF. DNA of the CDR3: TGTGCCAGCAGCGAATCCCAAGCCCACGAGCAGTACTTC.